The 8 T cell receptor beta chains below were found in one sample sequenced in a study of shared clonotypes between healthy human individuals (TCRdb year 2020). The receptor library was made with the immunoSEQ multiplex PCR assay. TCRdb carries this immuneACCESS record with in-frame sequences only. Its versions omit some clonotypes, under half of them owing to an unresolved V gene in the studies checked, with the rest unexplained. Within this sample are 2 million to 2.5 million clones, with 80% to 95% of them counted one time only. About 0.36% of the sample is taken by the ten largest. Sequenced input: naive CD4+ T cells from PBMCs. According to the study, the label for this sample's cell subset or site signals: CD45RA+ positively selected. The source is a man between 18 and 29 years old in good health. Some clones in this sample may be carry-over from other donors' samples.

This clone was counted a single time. In DNA form, the CDR3 reads TGTGCCAGCAGTTTGATACAGGCCTACGAGCAGTACTTC. Encoded protein: CASSLIQAYEQYF. The gene calls are TRBV28 and TRBJ2-7; maybe TRBD1 (5 bases). Germline assignment: CDR1 MDHEN and CDR2 SYDVKM. Between the trimmed V and J ends, which lost 3 bases and 2 bases, there was a span of 8 bases. CDR3 length: 13 amino acids.

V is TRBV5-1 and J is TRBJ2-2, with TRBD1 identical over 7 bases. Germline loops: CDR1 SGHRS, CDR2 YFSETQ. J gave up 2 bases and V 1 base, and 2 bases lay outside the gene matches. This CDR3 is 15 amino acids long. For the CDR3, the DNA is TGCGCCAGCAGCTTGTGGGACAGAAACACCGGGGAGCTGTTTTTT. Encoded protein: CASSLWDRNTGELFF.

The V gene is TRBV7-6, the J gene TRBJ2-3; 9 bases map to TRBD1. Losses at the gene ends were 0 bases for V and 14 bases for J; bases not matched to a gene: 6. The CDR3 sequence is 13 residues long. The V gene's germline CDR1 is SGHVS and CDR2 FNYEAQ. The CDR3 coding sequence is TGTGCCAGCAGCTTAGCGCTGGGGACAGGGTTGTATTTT. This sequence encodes CASSLALGTGLYF.

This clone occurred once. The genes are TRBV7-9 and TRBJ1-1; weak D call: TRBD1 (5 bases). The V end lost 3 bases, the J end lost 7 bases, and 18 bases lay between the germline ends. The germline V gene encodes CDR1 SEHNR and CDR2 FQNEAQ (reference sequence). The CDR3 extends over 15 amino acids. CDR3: CASSFGKGARGEAFF. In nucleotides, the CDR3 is TGTGCCAGCAGCTTCGGAAAAGGGGCGCGTGGTGAAGCTTTCTTT.

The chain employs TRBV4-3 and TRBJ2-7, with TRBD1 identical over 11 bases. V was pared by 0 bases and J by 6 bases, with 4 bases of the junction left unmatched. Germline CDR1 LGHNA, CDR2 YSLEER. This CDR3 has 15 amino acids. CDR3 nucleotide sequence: TGCGCCAGCAGCCAAGAGAGGACAGGGGGCAGCGAGCAGTACTTC. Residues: CASSQERTGGSEQYF.

The CDR3 bases are TGCAGCGGCTCCCCGGGACGGGACACTAACTATGGCTACACCTTC. The encoded protein is CSGSPGRDTNYGYTF. This sequence joins TRBV29-1 and TRBJ1-2, with a possible D match to TRBD1 (6 bases). Germline CDR1 is SQVTM and CDR2 is ANQGSEA. This CDR3 has 15 residues. V was clipped by 7 bases and J by 0 bases, with 18 bases between them.

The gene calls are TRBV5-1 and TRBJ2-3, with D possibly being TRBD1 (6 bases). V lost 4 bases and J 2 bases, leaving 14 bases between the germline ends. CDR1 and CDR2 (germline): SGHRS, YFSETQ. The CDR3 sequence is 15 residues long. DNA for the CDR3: TGCGCCAGCAGCCACAGGGTACGGGCCACAGATACGCAGTATTTT. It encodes CASSHRVRATDTQYF. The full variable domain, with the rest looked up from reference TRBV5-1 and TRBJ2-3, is KAGVTQTPRYLIKTRGQQVTLSCSPISGHRSVSWYQQTPGQGLQFLFEYFSETQRNKGNFPGRFSGRQFSNSRSEMNVSTLELGDSALYLCASSHRVRATDTQYFGPGTRLTVL.

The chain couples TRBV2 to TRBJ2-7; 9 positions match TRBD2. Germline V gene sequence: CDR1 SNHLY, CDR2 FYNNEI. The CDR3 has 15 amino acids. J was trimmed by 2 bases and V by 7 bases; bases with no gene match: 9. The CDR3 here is CASNIAGVGPYEQYF. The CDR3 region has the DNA TGTGCCAGCAATATAGCGGGAGTTGGCCCCTACGAGCAGTACTTC. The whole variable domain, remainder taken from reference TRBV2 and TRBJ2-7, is EPEVTQTPSHQVTQMGQEVILRCVPISNHLYFYWYRQILGQKVEFLVSFYNNEISEKSEIFDDQFSVERPDGSNFTLKIRSTKLEDSAMYFCASNIAGVGPYEQYFGPGTRLTVT.